The clone carrying this T cell receptor beta chain appeared once. At one end the junction does not follow the germline gene, possibly because of a read error. Blood RNA originated from unsorted whole blood, with germline DNA additionally extracted. The researchers produced TCR beta cDNA from approximately 550 ng total RNA with a constant-region primer. Slightly modified ARM-PCR, run as three nested multiplex PCR rounds, produced the TCR beta libraries. Each of the first two PCR rounds ran approximately 10 cycles with TRBV1-TRBV30 forward and C-beta reverse primers. Using its own MiXCR run on the multiplex PCR reads, TCRdb lists one record per CDR3 protein. Altogether 180,000 or so distinct CDR3 sequences are present, 60% being singletons, with the ten largest covering around three quarters. This entry is derived from a study of tumor-infiltrating lymphocytes in primary liver carcinoma. CDR3 length: 13 residues. Germline values: CDR1 SGHAT, CDR2 FQNNGV.

The clonotype was recovered from a man aged 35 to 55 with primary liver carcinoma and hepatitis B virus infection. The sequenced material came from peripheral blood. V gene TRBV11-2 combines with J gene TRBJ2-5, with D uncertain. Here the CDR3 reads CASNLALAETQYF. The CDR3 DNA sequence: TGTGCCAGCAACTTAGCTCTGGCGGAGACACAGTACTTC.